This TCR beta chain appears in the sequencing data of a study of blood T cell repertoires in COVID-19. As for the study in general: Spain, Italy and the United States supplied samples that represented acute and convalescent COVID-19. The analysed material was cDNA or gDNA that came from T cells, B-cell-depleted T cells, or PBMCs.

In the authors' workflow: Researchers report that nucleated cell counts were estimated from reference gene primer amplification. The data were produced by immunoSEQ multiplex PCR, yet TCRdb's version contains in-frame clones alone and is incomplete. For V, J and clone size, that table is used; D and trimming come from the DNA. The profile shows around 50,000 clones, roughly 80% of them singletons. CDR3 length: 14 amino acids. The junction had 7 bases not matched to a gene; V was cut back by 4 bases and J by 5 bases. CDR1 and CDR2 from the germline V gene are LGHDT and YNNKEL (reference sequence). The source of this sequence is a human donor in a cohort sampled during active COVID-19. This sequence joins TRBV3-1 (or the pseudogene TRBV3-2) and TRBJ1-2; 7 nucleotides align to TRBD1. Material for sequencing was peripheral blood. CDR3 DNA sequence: TGTGCCAGCAGCCCCGTAGGGGGCGGGTATGGCTACACCTTC. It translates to CASSPVGGGYGYTF.